This TCR beta chain was identified during a study of cytomegalovirus exposure and HLA in healthy donors. Whole-study context: Assignment to the Caucasian-associated ancestry cluster applied to approximately 80% of the roughly 420 genotyped donors.

Study results and caveats: Per a later analysis, HLA-associated TCR beta chains showed more clonal expansion than other, equally common TCR beta chains.

Germline V CDR1 and CDR2: GTSNPN, SVGIG (reference sequence). The V gene lost 3 bases and the J gene lost 1 base, with 10 bases spanning the gap. This CDR3 comprises 14 residues. As concerns this clone: What it binds is not known.

Primers for the PCR totalled 60 Vbeta and 13 Jbeta. Repertoires were generated with immunoSEQ multiplex PCR, while TCRdb's copy carries only in-frame clones and drops some. The table lists about 43,000 clones, around 64% of them singletons. Material for sequencing was PBMCs. The receptor was derived from a human donor in good health. The chain couples TRBV30 to TRBJ2-1; D might be TRBD2 (7 bases). The CDR3 nucleotides read TGTGCCTGGAGGAGGGGGGGTTCCTACAATGAGCAGTTCTTC. Translated: CAWRRGGSYNEQFF.